These 28 T cell receptor beta chains were sequenced from one sample in a study of Tregs in tolerant kidney transplant recipients. Profiling relied on immunoSEQ multiplex PCR, and the TCRdb table lists in-frame clones only, not all of them. The table lists 15,000 to 18,000 clones, around nine tenths of them singletons. Sequenced sample: CD8+ T cells from blood. The receptors here all came from a human donor in good health.

This chain connects TRBV27 to TRBJ2-5, with D perhaps matching TRBD2 (6 bases). V was pared by 6 bases and J by 0 bases, with 23 bases between. This CDR3 has 18 residues. Germline V gene lookup returns CDR1 MNHEY and CDR2 SMNVEV (reference sequence). Here the CDR3 DNA reads TGTGCCAGCAGCCTAAAGGGACTTAGACTCCTCCACCAAGAGACCCAGTACTTC. Its translation is CASSLKGLRLLHQETQYF.

The chain uses TRBV5-6 and TRBJ1-2; a possible D gene is TRBD1 (5 bases). The CDR3 has 15 amino acids. Germline CDR1 and CDR2: SGHDT and YYEEEE. With 4 bases removed from V and 0 bases from J, the gap between germline ends came to 13 bases. The CDR3 DNA reads as TGTGCCAGCAGCAATGCCGGGGCTACTAACTATGGCTACACCTTC. Amino acids: CASSNAGATNYGYTF.

The rearrangement links TRBV13 to TRBJ2-1; 11 nucleotides agree with TRBD2. CDR3 length: 17 residues. Trimming took 4 bases from V and 2 from J; bases not matched to a gene: 7. Germline values: CDR1 PRHDT, CDR2 FYEKMQ (reference sequence). This CDR3 reads CASSSRGTSGAYNEQFF. The CDR3 coding sequence is TGTGCCAGCAGCTCCCGAGGGACTAGCGGAGCCTACAATGAGCAGTTCTTC.

The V and J genes are TRBV7-8 and TRBJ2-3; 15 bases are a match to TRBD2. With V trimmed by 8 bases and J by 6 bases, 18 bases remained unmatched. This CDR3 has 19 residues. The germline V gene encodes CDR1 SGHVS and CDR2 FQNEAQ. The CDR3 loop is CASGRTSGRGSPSRDTQYF. The CDR3 bases are TGTGCCAGCGGCCGGACTAGCGGGAGGGGGAGTCCGAGCCGGGATACGCAGTATTTT.

The chain couples TRBV21-1 to TRBJ2-3; the D call TRBD2 from the table was never checked on the DNA. TRBV21-1 is labeled a pseudogene. The CDR3 consists of 17 residues. The CDR3 nucleotides are TGTGCCAGCAGCAAATGTCGGACTAGCGGGAGGACAGATACGCAGTATTTT. Protein: CASSKCRTSGRTDTQYF.

V gene TRBV28 combines with J gene TRBJ1-1; 7 bases line up with TRBD1. V shed 7 bases, J shed 11 bases, and the junction held 10 bases outside the gene matches. The CDR3 length is 12 residues. The V gene's germline CDR1 is MDHEN and CDR2 SYDVKM. This CDR3 reads CASTLGGGGAFF. The DNA for the CDR3 is TGTGCCAGCACCCTCGGAGGGGGCGGCGCTTTCTTT. Full variable domain (remainder filled in from reference TRBV28 and TRBJ1-1): DVKVTQSSRYLVKRTGEKVFLECVQDMDHENMFWYRQDPGLGLRLIYFSYDVKMKEKGDIPEGYSVSREKKERFSLILESASTNQTSMYLCASTLGGGGAFFGQGTRLTVV.

This clone occurred once. The germline gene is not matched at one end of the junction; a read error may be the cause. This CDR3 reads CASSWGTGGTEAFF. CDR3 in DNA: TGCGCCAGCAGCTGGGGGACAGGGGGCACTGAAGCTTTCTTT. This chain links TRBV5-4 with TRBJ1-1; 11 nucleotides align to TRBD1. There are 14 residues in the CDR3. The germline CDR1 and CDR2 sequences are SGHNT and YYREEE (reference sequence). Full variable domain (remainder filled in from reference TRBV5-4 and TRBJ1-1): ETGVTQSPTHLIKTRGQQVTLRCSSQSGHNTVSWYQQALGQGPQFIFQYYREEENGRGNFPPRFSGLQFPNYSSELNVNALELDDSALYLCASSWGTGGTEAFFGQGTRLTVV.

V usage is TRBV4-1 and J usage is TRBJ2-7, with D perhaps TRBD1 (6 bases). The length of the CDR3 is 15 residues. Trimming left V 4 bases short and J 0 bases short, with 13 bases between. Per germline, CDR1 MGHRA and CDR2 YSYEKL. The CDR3 coding sequence is TGCGCCAGCAGCCGACCTGGACAGAGCTCCTACGAGCAGTACTTC. Its translation is CASSRPGQSSYEQYF.

The CDR3 reads CASSFGGREQYF. The DNA for the CDR3 is TGTGCCAGCAGTTTCGGGGGACGGGAGCAGTACTTC. The genes are TRBV27 and TRBJ2-7, with a possible D match to TRBD2 (6 bases). The V end lost 3 bases, the J end lost 7 bases, and 10 bases lay between the germline ends. This CDR3 region has 12 residues. Germline assignment: CDR1 MNHEY and CDR2 SMNVEV (reference sequence).

CDR3: CSVVPDKVYEQYF. CDR3 DNA: TGCAGCGTTGTCCCAGATAAGGTTTACGAGCAGTACTTC. V usage is TRBV29-1 and J usage is TRBJ2-7; D is unresolved. The CDR3 length is 13 residues. Per germline, CDR1 SQVTM and CDR2 ANQGSEA. Between the trimmed V and J ends, which lost 4 bases and 4 bases, there was a span of 14 bases.

This chain connects TRBV7-3 to TRBJ2-1, with TRBD1 as a possible D gene (6 bases). Trimming left V 1 base short and J 10 bases short, with 17 bases between. Germline lookup yields CDR1 SGHTA and CDR2 FQGTGA. This CDR3 comprises 15 residues. The CDR3: CASSLIRQGRREQFF. DNA of the CDR3: TGTGCCAGCAGCTTAATCCGGCAGGGGCGCCGGGAGCAGTTCTTC.

This chain uses TRBV6-6 with TRBJ1-1, with D hard to call. Germline V gives CDR1 MNHNY, CDR2 SVGAGI (reference sequence). CDR3 length: 12 amino acids. Trimming cost V 8 bases and J 7 bases, with 14 bases left between them. The CDR3 nucleotides read TGTGCCAGCCAACCCCAACGGCTTGAAGCTTTCTTT. Protein: CASQPQRLEAFF.

The rearrangement uses TRBV5-1 and TRBJ2-4, with 10 positions matching TRBD1. From germline, CDR1 is SGHRS and CDR2 YFSETQ. CDR3 length equals 17 residues. V was pared by 2 bases and J by 1 base, with 6 bases of the junction left unmatched. Here the CDR3 DNA reads TGCGCCAGCAGCTTCGGACAGGGGGAGGTCGCCAAAAACATTCAGTACTTC. Residues: CASSFGQGEVAKNIQYF.

The V call is TRBV2, the J call TRBJ2-3; 7 bases line up with TRBD2. The germline CDR1 and CDR2 sequences are SNHLY and FYNNEI. Unmatched junction bases numbered 2, after V lost 4 bases and J lost 1 base. This CDR3 region has 14 residues. The CDR3 coding sequence is TGTGCCAGCAGTGTCGGGAGGCGCACAGATACGCAGTATTTT. This codes for CASSVGRRTDTQYF.

The V call is TRBV2, the J call TRBJ2-7; perhaps TRBD2 as D (5 bases). The germline V gene has CDR1 SNHLY and CDR2 FYNNEI. V was cut by 2 bases and J by 2 bases, with 13 bases left in between. The CDR3 contains 15 residues. CDR3 nucleotide sequence: TGTGCCAGCAGTGAAACTCAGAGCGGCCCCTACGAGCAGTACTTC. Translated: CASSETQSGPYEQYF.

The rearrangement links TRBV30 to TRBJ2-1; 13 bases align to TRBD2. V lost 7 bases, J lost 9 bases, and 9 bases stayed unmatched. The CDR3 spans 14 residues. Germline lookup yields CDR1 GTSNPN and CDR2 SVGIG (reference sequence). The CDR3: CAFTLAGGPPEQFF. For the CDR3, the DNA is TGTGCCTTCACACTAGCGGGGGGGCCCCCTGAGCAGTTCTTC.

By share of the sample, this clone is medium-sized. This chain joins TRBV4-3 and TRBJ2-3, with D tentatively TRBD2 (5 bases). CDR3 length equals 15 residues. Germline CDR1 LGHNA, CDR2 YSLEER. Trimming removed 0 bases from V and 11 bases from J, with 18 bases in between. The CDR3, as DNA: TGCGCCAGCAGCCAAGACCCCTTGGGAGCGAGGGAGCAGTATTTT. This gives the protein CASSQDPLGAREQYF.

The V and J genes are TRBV19 and TRBJ2-7; 7 positions match TRBD1. The ends lost 4 bases at V and 0 bases at J; junction bases unmatched: 9. Germline V lookup: CDR1 LNHDA, CDR2 SQIVND (reference sequence). The CDR3 covers 16 residues. The CDR3 region is CASSTSTGVSSYEQYF. In nucleotides, the CDR3 is TGTGCCAGTAGTACCTCAACAGGGGTCAGCTCCTACGAGCAGTACTTC. Variable domain in full (rest from reference TRBV19 and TRBJ2-7): DGGITQSPKYLFRKEGQNVTLSCEQNLNHDAMYWYRQDPGQGLRLIYYSQIVNDFQKGDIAEGYSVSREKKESFPLTVTSAQKNPTAFYLCASSTSTGVSSYEQYFGPGTRLTVT.

The chain couples TRBV4-2 to TRBJ2-6; TRBD2 agrees at 12 bases. Germline loops: CDR1 LGHNA, CDR2 YNFKEQ. The CDR3 is 18 amino acids. V shed 5 bases and J 2 bases; nucleotides not matched to a gene: 7. As DNA, the CDR3 is TGTGCCAGCAGCTCCCTAGCGGGAGGGCCGGCTGGGGCCAACGTCCTGACTTTC. Translated, it gives CASSSLAGGPAGANVLTF.

The CDR3 coding sequence is TGTGCCAGCAGTGACTCGGTGGGCAATGAGCAGTTCTTC. Encoded protein: CASSDSVGNEQFF. This chain uses TRBV6-4 with TRBJ2-1, with unresolved D. Germline V lookup: CDR1 MRHNA, CDR2 SNTAGT. The CDR3 runs 13 residues. Trimming pared 0 bases from V and 6 bases from J, leaving 6 bases between.

This clone showed up just once. The chain couples TRBV27 to TRBJ2-7, with 7 positions matching TRBD1. Looked up from germline, CDR1 is MNHEY and CDR2 is SMNVEV (reference sequence). This CDR3 has 13 amino acids. Losses at the gene ends were 4 bases for V and 6 bases for J; bases not matched to a gene: 6. CDR3 bases: TGTGCCAGCAGTTACAACAGGGGATTCGAGCAGTACTTC. Translation: CASSYNRGFEQYF.

This clone was recorded only once. V and J are TRBV4-1 and TRBJ2-1, with TRBD2 matching over 11 bases. This CDR3 has 15 amino acids. Trimming cost V 2 bases and J 8 bases; bases outside gene matches: 5. Germline-derived CDR1 and CDR2 are MGHRA and YSYEKL. This CDR3 reads CASSQLAGGVDEQFF. Here the CDR3 DNA reads TGCGCCAGCAGCCAACTAGCGGGGGGAGTCGATGAGCAGTTCTTC.

The V call is TRBV7-8, the J call TRBJ2-6; 11 positions match TRBD1. The CDR3 is 17 amino acids. Germline CDR1 and CDR2: SGHVS and FQNEAQ. V lost 5 bases, J lost 4 bases, and 7 bases stayed unmatched. The CDR3 region is CASSADRGRSGANVLTF. Here the CDR3 DNA reads TGTGCCAGCAGCGCGGACAGGGGGCGGTCCGGGGCCAACGTCCTGACTTTC.

The chain combines TRBV6-1 with TRBJ2-6; possible D gene TRBD1, 6 bases. This CDR3 is built from 14 residues. V lost 6 bases to trimming and J lost 0 bases, with 6 bases between them. CDR1 MNHNS and CDR2 SASEGT come from the germline V gene. CDR3 sequence (DNA): TGTGCCAGCAGGGACAGCTCTGGGGCCAACGTCCTGACTTTC. Protein: CASRDSSGANVLTF.

V and J are TRBV10-2 and TRBJ1-5, with D maybe TRBD1 (6 bases). Looked up from germline, CDR1 is WSHSY and CDR2 is SAAADI. V was shortened by 3 bases and J by 4 bases, with 10 bases between the two germline ends. The CDR3 has 14 residues. The DNA for the CDR3 is TGCGCCAGCAGTGAATGGGACAAAAATCAGCCCCAGCATTTT. Translated, it gives CASSEWDKNQPQHF.

In regard to this clone: One end of the junction varies from germline; a read error may be responsible. The chain joins TRBV5-5 to TRBJ2-7; D unresolved. Germline values: CDR1 SGHKS, CDR2 YYEKEE (reference sequence). The CDR3 has 11 amino acids. CDR3 region: CASRSSHEQYF. DNA of the CDR3: TGTGCCAGCAGAAGCTCCCACGAGCAGTACTTC.

The V and J genes are TRBV19 and TRBJ1-1; TRBD1 is a possible D gene (5 bases). Germline V gene data show CDR1 as LNHDA and CDR2 as SQIVND (reference sequence). The CDR3 length is 12 residues. V lost 1 base and J 8 bases, leaving 8 bases between the germline ends. CDR3 amino acids: CASSIGNREAFF. The DNA of the CDR3 is TGTGCCAGTAGTATAGGGAACAGGGAAGCTTTCTTT.

V and J are TRBV4-1 and TRBJ1-6, with D possibly TRBD1 on 5 matching bases. The CDR3 extends over 14 amino acids. Trimming removed 1 base at V and 9 bases at J, with 10 bases between. CDR1 MGHRA and CDR2 YSYEKL come from the germline V gene. CDR3 residues: CASSQGQGSSPLHF. CDR3 DNA: TGCGCCAGCAGCCAAGGGCAGGGAAGTTCACCCCTCCACTTT.